Following are 16 T cell receptor beta chains from one sample sequenced in a study of neurological immune-mediated disorders. TCRdb recomputed calls from the 5' RACE reads with MiXCR, one row per CDR3 protein. The sample lists tens of thousands of distinct CDR3 sequences, roughly 15% occurring once. The sample's time point: longitudinal time-point 1 (baseline). Sequencing was performed on PBMCs. Receptors were obtained from a female donor with HTLV-1-associated myelopathy (HAM/TSP).

The chain uses TRBV10-3 and TRBJ1-6; D may be TRBD1 (5 bases). The CDR3 spans 20 residues. Germline V CDR1 and CDR2: ENHRY, SYGVKD. V lost 10 bases and J 0 bases, leaving 28 bases between the germline ends. CDR3 nucleotide sequence: TGTGCCACCTCTCCAGCTAGCGGGGGGTCCGGGAGCTCCTATAATTCACCCCTCCACTTT. This codes for CATSPASGGSGSSYNSPLHF.

Of note for this clonotype: Here the CDR3 omits its conserved ending phenylalanine or tryptophan, so a read error is the likely source. J is TRBJ1-5 and V is TRBV4-2; D gene ambiguous. CDR1 is LGHNA and CDR2 is YNFKEQ in the germline V gene. The CDR3 consists of 14 residues. The CDR3 reads CASSPGVNNQPQHV. CDR3 nucleotide sequence: TGTGCAAGCAGCCCGGGCGTAAACAATCAGCCCCAGCATGTT.

The table lists this clonotype with many counts. V gene TRBV7-9 combines with J gene TRBJ2-3; no reliable D call. Trimming took off 6 bases at V and 1 base at J, with 2 bases between the two ends. The CDR3 contains 11 residues. Germline loops: CDR1 SEHNR, CDR2 FQNEAQ (reference sequence). The chain's CDR3 is CASSRTDTQYF. The CDR3 coding sequence is TGTGCCAGCAGTCGCACAGATACGCAGTATTTT.

The rearrangement joins TRBV5-1 to TRBJ2-3, with 8 bases that match TRBD1. The CDR3 consists of 16 residues. V dropped 2 bases and J dropped 3; count of bases not matched to a gene: 8. Looked up from germline, CDR1 is SGHRS and CDR2 is YFSETQ. The CDR3 DNA reads as TGCGCCAGCAGCTTCAGAACAGGGGGTTCGACAGATACGCAGTATTTT. Translating gives CASSFRTGGSTDTQYF.

This clonotype was found many times. This chain uses TRBV2 with TRBJ2-2, with D perhaps matching TRBD1 (5 bases). The CDR3 is made up of 17 amino acids. V lost 2 bases, J lost 0 bases, and 13 bases lay in between. The germline V gene has CDR1 SNHLY and CDR2 FYNNEI. The CDR3 DNA reads as TGTGCCAGCAGTGAATGGGGCAGGCCTACGAACACCGGGGAGCTGTTTTTT. Translation gives CASSEWGRPTNTGELFF.

This clonotype was observed at least ten times. The V call is TRBV2, the J call TRBJ2-7; the D is unclear. The germline CDR1 and CDR2 sequences are SNHLY and FYNNEI. The CDR3 has 13 residues. Trimming cost V 4 bases and J 5 bases, with 12 bases left between them. The CDR3 bases are TGTGCCAGCAGTGCTTGGGCCGGCCACGAGCAGTACTTC. Amino acids: CASSAWAGHEQYF.

This clonotype was detected ten times or more. The chain employs TRBV11-1 and TRBJ2-7; no clear D gene. Germline values: CDR1 SGHAT, CDR2 FQDESV (reference sequence). V was trimmed by 0 bases and J by 5 bases, leaving 11 bases between them. The CDR3 consists of 14 residues. The CDR3 region has the DNA TGTGCCAGCAGCTTAGCATGGCCTAGGAACGAGCAGTACTTC. Its protein product is CASSLAWPRNEQYF.

The chain is built from TRBV7-9 and TRBJ1-1, with 7 bases lining up with TRBD1. The ends lost 5 bases at V and 8 bases at J; junction bases unmatched: 5. The length of the CDR3 is 12 residues. Per the germline V gene, CDR1 is SEHNR and CDR2 is FQNEAQ (reference sequence). The CDR3 region has the DNA TGTGCCAGCAGCCTTGGGACAGAGGAAGCTTTCTTT. Protein: CASSLGTEEAFF.

The chain is built from TRBV5-1 and TRBJ2-7; D call uncertain. The CDR3 has 14 amino acids. V lost 1 base, J lost 4 bases, and 12 bases lay in between. Germline V gene lookup returns CDR1 SGHRS and CDR2 YFSETQ. As DNA, the CDR3 is TGCGCCAGCAGCTTGCAGCAGTGGGGTTACGAGCAGTACTTC. This sequence encodes CASSLQQWGYEQYF.

There are many counts of this clonotype. This chain links TRBV7-8 with TRBJ1-1; the D is unclear. Deletions cut 1 base from V and 0 bases from J, with 6 bases between. Germline V CDR1 and CDR2: SGHVS, FQNEAQ. This CDR3 has 14 amino acids. The CDR3 nucleotides read TGTGCCAGCAGCTTAGGGACGTTGAACACTGAAGCTTTCTTT. Translating it yields CASSLGTLNTEAFF.

This clonotype appeared many times. The gene calls are TRBV5-1 and TRBJ2-7; no definite D call. Germline V lookup: CDR1 SGHRS, CDR2 YFSETQ. V was cut by 8 bases and J by 4 bases, with 1 base left in between. There are 8 residues in the CDR3. CDR3 protein: CARYEQYF. The CDR3 DNA follows: TGCGCCAGATACGAGCAGTACTTC.

This rearrangement joins TRBV20-1 to TRBJ2-1, with D possibly TRBD2 on 6 matching bases. Germline lookup yields CDR1 DFQATT and CDR2 SNEGSKA (reference sequence). Trimming took off 3 bases at V and 8 bases at J, with 17 bases between the two ends. CDR3 size: 14 residues. CDR3 sequence: CSASGGPPLDEQFF. As DNA, the CDR3 is TGCAGTGCTAGCGGGGGTCCTCCTTTGGATGAGCAGTTCTTC.

A remark on this clonotype: One end of the junction is discordant with germline, which a read error may explain. This chain joins TRBV5-1 and TRBJ2-2; TRBD1 aligns across 7 bases. CDR1 SGHRS and CDR2 YFSETQ come from the germline V gene. The CDR3 covers 16 residues. For the CDR3, the DNA is TGCGCCAGCAGCTTGGTTGGGACAGTAAACAGCGGGGAGCTGTTTTTT. This sequence encodes CASSLVGTVNSGELFF.

This clonotype has ten or more counts. A much more abundant neighbour one base away suggests this may be a read error. This chain links TRBV15 with TRBJ1-1; perhaps TRBD1 as D (6 bases). This CDR3 contains 15 residues. CDR1 is LNHNV and CDR2 is YYDKDF in the germline V gene (reference sequence). The CDR3 reads CTTSRGTSMNTEAFF. CDR3 nucleotides: TGTACCACCAGCAGGGGAACAAGCATGAACACTGAAGCTTTCTTT.

With regard to this clonotype: Germline is not matched at one junction end, which may reflect a read error. This chain uses TRBV9 with TRBJ1-1; TRBD1 is a possible D gene (5 bases). The CDR3 totals 14 residues. The V gene's germline CDR1 is SGDLS and CDR2 YYNGEE. CDR3 in amino acids: CASSVEAGDTESFF. The CDR3 coding sequence is TGTGCCAGCAGCGTAGAGGCGGGGGATACTGAATCTTTCTTT.

Many counts were recorded for this clonotype. The CDR3 sequence: CASSVYAQGSTYEQYF. DNA of the CDR3: TGTGCCAGCAGTGTCTATGCACAGGGATCTACCTACGAGCAGTACTTC. The chain carries TRBV25-1 and TRBJ2-7, with D tentatively TRBD1 (6 bases). V was trimmed by 4 bases and J by 2 bases, leaving 18 bases between them. This CDR3 spans 16 amino acids. Germline CDR1 MGHDK, CDR2 SYGVNS.